This T cell receptor (beta chain) is from a study of cytomegalovirus exposure and HLA in healthy donors. At the level of the study: Of the donors genotyped, some 400 in all, 75% to 90% fell in the Caucasian-associated ancestry cluster. General study findings and limits: 164 TCR beta chains were listed as cytomegalovirus-associated. An ancestry cluster, one associated with Asian ancestry, reportedly showed fewer N-insertions than the 666-donor mean in a later analysis.

As to this clone: Its specificity is unknown.

Primers: 60 Vbeta forward and 13 Jbeta reverse. Data came from immunoSEQ multiplex PCR; TCRdb stores just in-frame clones and leaves some out. The sample lists some 140,000 clones; roughly 77% were seen once. CDR1 is MNHEY, CDR2 SVGAGI, per germline. V was clipped by 7 bases and J by 5 bases, with 14 bases between them. CDR3 length: 14 amino acids. The specimen sequenced was PBMCs. V gene TRBV6-5 combines with J gene TRBJ1-4, with a tentative D call TRBD1 (6 bases). The TCR sequence derives from a female donor in good health and CMV-seronegative. CDR3 sequence (DNA): TGTGCCAGCAAGGAGAGCAGGGGAAATGAAAAACTGTTTTTT. Protein: CASKESRGNEKLFF.